A single sample gave rise to the 20 T cell receptor beta chains below, sequenced in a study of CD8 T cells in ankylosing spondylitis. One entry per CDR3 protein results from TCRdb running MiXCR on the 5' RACE reads. The sample holds roughly 200,000 distinct CDR3 sequences, roughly 25% seen once. The sample consisted of blood, either unsorted or a sorted T cell fraction (not recorded which). Every receptor here comes from a male donor with ankylosing spondylitis or in good health (not recorded which).

This clonotype was observed many times. The genes are TRBV20-1 and TRBJ2-2; D uncertain. Trimming removed 1 base at V and 6 bases at J, with 9 bases between. CDR3 length: 13 amino acids. Germline CDR1 is DFQATT and CDR2 is SNEGSKA (reference sequence). CDR3: CSARVMGPGELFF. CDR3 sequence (DNA): TGCAGTGCTAGAGTAATGGGTCCCGGGGAGCTGTTTTTT.

A few counts support this clonotype. The V and J genes are TRBV20-1 and TRBJ2-7, with a weak D call TRBD2 (6 bases). V gave up 5 bases and J gave up 1 base, with 9 bases separating them. Germline V gene data show CDR1 as DFQATT and CDR2 as SNEGSKA (reference sequence). This CDR3 is 12 amino acids long. The CDR3 reads CSADGLSYEQYF. The DNA for the CDR3 is TGCAGTGCTGATGGACTATCCTACGAGCAGTACTTC.

This chain uses TRBV7-8 with TRBJ2-1; no clear D. This CDR3 contains 11 residues. V was trimmed by 7 bases and J by 9 bases, leaving 10 bases between them. The germline gives CDR1 SGHVS, CDR2 FQNEAQ. CDR3 region: CASILAGEQFF. The CDR3 DNA sequence: TGTGCCAGCATCCTGGCAGGTGAGCAGTTCTTC.

The chain is built from TRBV5-5 and TRBJ2-7; TRBD1 matches 7 bases. J was trimmed by 7 bases and V by 5 bases; bases with no gene match: 12. The CDR3 spans 14 residues. Germline CDR1 reads SGHKS; CDR2 reads YYEKEE (reference sequence). CDR3 bases: TGTGCCAGCAGTTACCTGAGACAGGGCGAGGAGCAGTACTTC. The encoded protein is CASSYLRQGEEQYF. The complete variable domain, with remaining parts taken from reference TRBV5-5 and TRBJ2-7, reads DAGVTQSPTHLIKTRGQQVTLRCSPISGHKSVSWYQQVLGQGPQFIFQYYEKEERGRGNFPDRFSARQFPNYSSELNVNALLLGDSALYLCASSYLRQGEEQYFGPGTRLTVT.

This clonotype was counted between two and nine times. The chain carries TRBV27 and TRBJ2-3; tentative D call: TRBD1 (5 bases). This CDR3 is built from 15 residues. Germline CDR1 MNHEY, CDR2 SMNVEV (reference sequence). V lost 2 bases and J lost 1, with 10 bases in between. In nucleotides, the CDR3 is TGTGCCAGCAGTTTAGGAGACAGTCGCACAGATACGCAGTATTTT. Its protein product is CASSLGDSRTDTQYF.

This clonotype was counted between two and nine times. The rearrangement uses TRBV5-1 and TRBJ1-2; D is uncertain. The V gene's germline CDR1 is SGHRS and CDR2 YFSETQ. V was pared by 4 bases and J by 8 bases, with 12 bases between. The CDR3 has 12 residues. DNA of the CDR3: TGCGCCAGCAGCATTACAACGCAGGGCTACACCTTC. It encodes CASSITTQGYTF.

This clonotype came up many times. The V gene is TRBV5-5, the J gene TRBJ2-1; D possibly matches TRBD1 or TRBD2 (6 bases each). CDR3 length: 15 amino acids. Deletions cut 2 bases from V and 6 bases from J, with 15 bases between. CDR1 is SGHKS and CDR2 is YYEKEE in the germline V gene (reference sequence). The CDR3 is CASSFEEGRGNEQFF. The CDR3 DNA follows: TGTGCCAGCAGCTTCGAGGAGGGCAGGGGCAATGAGCAGTTCTTC. The full variable domain, its missing parts supplied by reference TRBV5-5 and TRBJ2-1, is DAGVTQSPTHLIKTRGQQVTLRCSPISGHKSVSWYQQVLGQGPQFIFQYYEKEERGRGNFPDRFSARQFPNYSSELNVNALLLGDSALYLCASSFEEGRGNEQFFGPGTRLTVL.

There are a few counts of this clonotype. V is TRBV5-1 and J is TRBJ2-1, with TRBD2 identical over 11 bases. Germline loops: CDR1 SGHRS, CDR2 YFSETQ. This CDR3 spans 15 amino acids. J was trimmed by 5 bases and V by 4 bases; bases with no gene match: 5. The chain's CDR3 is CASSQGLAVNNEQFF. In DNA form, the CDR3 reads TGCGCCAGCAGCCAGGGACTAGCGGTCAACAATGAGCAGTTCTTC.

This chain links TRBV29-1 with TRBJ2-3; 9 bases agree with TRBD2. V was clipped by 4 bases and J by 2 bases; unmatched bases: 1. The germline V gene encodes CDR1 SQVTM and CDR2 ANQGSEA. This CDR3 spans 13 amino acids. This CDR3 reads CSVVAGATDTQYF. Written as DNA, the CDR3 is TGCAGCGTTGTAGCGGGAGCCACAGATACGCAGTATTTT.

This clonotype was recorded many times. The chain is built from TRBV10-3 and TRBJ1-1, with TRBD1 identical over 7 bases. Germline V gene data show CDR1 as ENHRY and CDR2 as SYGVKD. The CDR3 contains 16 residues. The junction had 9 bases not matched to a gene; V was cut back by 0 bases and J by 5 bases. Written as DNA, the CDR3 is TGTGCCATCAGTGAGTCAAAGGGGGCAGGTTCGACTGAAGCTTTCTTT. It yields the protein CAISESKGAGSTEAFF.

This clonotype was recorded many times. The chain uses TRBV18 and TRBJ2-7; weak D call: TRBD1 (6 bases). From germline, CDR1 is KGHSH and CDR2 LQKENI. V lost 5 bases and J 2 bases, leaving 7 bases between the germline ends. This CDR3 contains 12 residues. CDR3 loop: CASSGDTYEQYF. The CDR3 region has the DNA TGTGCCAGCTCAGGGGACACCTACGAGCAGTACTTC.

This clonotype was recorded at least ten times. This sequence joins TRBV18 and TRBJ2-1; perhaps TRBD1 as D (6 bases). Between the trimmed V and J ends, which lost 0 bases and 7 bases, there was a span of 13 bases. The CDR3 length is 15 residues. Per germline, CDR1 KGHSH and CDR2 LQKENI. CDR3 DNA: TGTGCCAGCTCACCACCGGGGGCGGCGTGGAATGAGCAGTTCTTC. Protein product: CASSPPGAAWNEQFF.

This clonotype was seen at least ten times. The chain carries TRBV7-9 and TRBJ1-1; D not resolved. The CDR3 extends over 12 amino acids. Germline CDR1 SEHNR, CDR2 FQNEAQ (reference sequence). V shed 6 bases and J shed 6 bases, with 11 bases lying between them. The CDR3 region has the DNA TGTGCCAGCAGTAATACCGGGGCTGAAGCTTTCTTT. This translates into CASSNTGAEAFF.

This chain joins TRBV5-1 and TRBJ2-1; no definite D call. Trimming took 0 bases from V and 5 from J, leaving 9 bases between them. CDR1 is SGHRS, CDR2 YFSETQ, per germline. The CDR3 totals 14 residues. In DNA form, the CDR3 reads TGCGCCAGCAGCTTGGTGGGTATCGACAATGAGCAGTTCTTC. Its translation is CASSLVGIDNEQFF.

This clonotype has only a few counts. The gene calls are TRBV20-1 and TRBJ1-4, with TRBD1 identical over 10 bases. Germline-derived CDR1 and CDR2 are DFQATT and SNEGSKA (reference sequence). Trimming removed 6 bases from V and 8 bases from J; junction bases left unmatched: 6. The CDR3 runs to 13 residues. The CDR3 sequence is CSAPGTGVEKLFF. CDR3 nucleotides: TGCAGTGCGCCCGGGACAGGGGTCGAAAAACTGTTTTTT.

This chain links TRBV29-1 with TRBJ1-1; D is uncertain. Trimming cost V 4 bases and J 0 bases, with 3 bases left between them. CDR1 and CDR2 from the germline V gene are SQVTM and ANQGSEA. CDR3 size: 11 residues. This chain's CDR3 is CSVGLNTEAFF. CDR3 nucleotides: TGCAGCGTTGGACTGAACACTGAAGCTTTCTTT.

This clonotype was seen many times. The V gene is TRBV12-3 or TRBV12-4, the J gene TRBJ2-2; a possible D gene is TRBD2 (5 bases). The CDR3 loop spans 15 amino acids. V shed 7 bases and J shed 1 base, with 13 bases lying between them. CDR3 sequence (DNA): TGTGCCAGCACCCCTCGGAGCGGGAACACCGGGGAGCTGTTTTTT. Amino acids: CASTPRSGNTGELFF.

The chain carries TRBV20-1 and TRBJ2-1; no reliable D call. CDR1 DFQATT and CDR2 SNEGSKA come from the germline V gene (reference sequence). The V end lost 5 bases, the J end lost 5 bases, and 16 bases lay between the germline ends. CDR3 length: 14 residues. The CDR3 loop is CSARLVINNNEQFF. CDR3 in DNA: TGCAGTGCTCGACTTGTTATCAACAACAATGAGCAGTTCTTC.

This clonotype has a single count. This chain uses TRBV5-5 with TRBJ2-5; TRBD2 aligns across 9 bases. The germline gives CDR1 SGHKS, CDR2 YYEKEE (reference sequence). The V gene end was trimmed by 0 bases and the J gene end by 5 bases; junction bases not matched to a gene: 11. This CDR3 spans 17 amino acids. The CDR3 here is CASSLGPGLAGTETQYF. Here the CDR3 DNA reads TGTGCCAGCAGCTTGGGCCCAGGGCTAGCGGGAACGGAGACCCAGTACTTC.

Comments on this clonotype: With a much larger clone just one base away, this may be a read error. The chain is built from TRBV20-1 and TRBJ2-1, with 8 positions matching TRBD2. Germline CDR1 and CDR2: DFQATT and SNEGSKA (reference sequence). This CDR3 region has 16 residues. CDR3 amino acids: CSGRELRLAGFTEQFF. DNA of the CDR3: TGCAGTGGTAGAGAATTGAGGCTAGCGGGTTTTACGGAGCAGTTCTTC.